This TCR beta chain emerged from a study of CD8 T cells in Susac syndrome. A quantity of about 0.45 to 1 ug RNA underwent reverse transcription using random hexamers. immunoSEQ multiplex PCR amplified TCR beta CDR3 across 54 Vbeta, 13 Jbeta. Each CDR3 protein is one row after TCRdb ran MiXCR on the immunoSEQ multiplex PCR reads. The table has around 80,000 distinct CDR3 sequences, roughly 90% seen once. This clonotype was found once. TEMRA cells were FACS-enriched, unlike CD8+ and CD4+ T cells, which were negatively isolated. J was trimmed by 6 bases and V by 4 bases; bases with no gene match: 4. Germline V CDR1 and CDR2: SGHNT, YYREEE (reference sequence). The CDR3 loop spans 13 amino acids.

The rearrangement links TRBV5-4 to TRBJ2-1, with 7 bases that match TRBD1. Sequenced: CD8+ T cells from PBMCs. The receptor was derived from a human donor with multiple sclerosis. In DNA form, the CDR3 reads TGTGCCAGCAGCCAGGACAGGTTCAATGAGCAGTTCTTC. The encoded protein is CASSQDRFNEQFF.